These 20 T cell receptor beta chains share one sample of origin, sequenced in a study of T cells in localized non-small cell lung cancer. Sequencing was performed with immunoSEQ multiplex PCR; in TCRdb, only in-frame clones are kept and a portion is missing. The table shows about 75,000 clones, with approximately 80% occurring only once. The sample was peripheral blood, taken before any cancer treatment. These receptors all stem from a female donor over 55 with stage I lung adenocarcinoma.

The chain recombines TRBV18 with TRBJ2-7; tentative D call: TRBD1 (6 bases). The CDR3 is 14 amino acids. Germline CDR1 reads KGHSH; CDR2 reads LQKENI. The germline V and J ends were trimmed by 2 bases and 6 bases, with 14 bases remaining between them. The CDR3 coding sequence is TGTGCCAGCTCACCAAGTTCTACAGGGCGCGAGCAGTACTTC. It encodes CASSPSSTGREQYF.

The genes are TRBV10-1 and TRBJ1-3; TRBD1 is a possible D gene (5 bases). The V end was cut by 11 bases, the J end by 2 bases, with 16 bases between. This CDR3 comprises 14 residues. Germline V gene sequence: CDR1 WNHNN, CDR2 SYGVQD (reference sequence). The CDR3: CARIEGAAGNTIYF. The DNA for the CDR3 is TGCGCCCGGATCGAAGGGGCCGCTGGAAACACCATATATTTT.

The chain couples TRBV29-1 to TRBJ1-1; a possible D gene is TRBD1 (5 bases). V was shortened by 3 bases and J by 7 bases, with 18 bases between the two germline ends. The CDR3 has 14 residues. Germline CDR1 and CDR2: SQVTM and ANQGSEA. CDR3 protein: CSVDDGGYRSEAFF. The CDR3 bases are TGCAGCGTTGATGACGGGGGTTATCGCAGTGAAGCTTTCTTT. The full variable domain, in which reference TRBV29-1 and TRBJ1-1 provide the parts outside the CDR3, is SAVISQKPSRDICQRGTSLTIQCQVDSQVTMMFWYRQQPGQSLTLIATANQGSEATYESGFVIDKFPISRPNLTFSTLTVSNMSPEDSSIYLCSVDDGGYRSEAFFGQGTRLTVV.

This chain uses TRBV6-5 with TRBJ1-1; D not resolved. Trimming stripped 4 bases from V and 2 bases from J, with 8 bases between. This CDR3 contains 13 residues. Germline CDR1 MNHEY, CDR2 SVGAGI. The chain's CDR3 is CASSSRYNTEAFF. CDR3 DNA sequence: TGTGCCAGCAGTTCCAGGTACAACACTGAAGCTTTCTTT.

The V and J genes are TRBV29-1 and TRBJ1-5; D may be TRBD1 (6 bases). V was shortened by 1 base and J by 0 bases, with 19 bases between the two germline ends. In germline, CDR1 is SQVTM, CDR2 ANQGSEA. CDR3 length: 18 amino acids. The CDR3 region is CSVEGVVGGGHSNQPQHF. The CDR3 bases are TGCAGCGTTGAAGGGGTAGTCGGGGGGGGACATAGCAATCAGCCCCAGCATTTT.

This chain connects TRBV7-2 to TRBJ2-3; 7 bases map to TRBD2. The ends lost 2 bases at V and 3 bases at J; junction bases unmatched: 8. Germline V gene sequence: CDR1 SGHTA, CDR2 FQGNSA. The CDR3 loop spans 16 amino acids. In nucleotides, the CDR3 is TGTGCCAGCAGCTTAAACGGGGGGAGATCGACAGATACGCAGTATTTT. The encoded protein is CASSLNGGRSTDTQYF.

The rearrangement joins TRBV18 to TRBJ1-1; 7 bases fit TRBD1. This CDR3 region has 11 residues. Losses at the gene ends were 2 bases for V and 11 bases for J; bases not matched to a gene: 2. Germline V gene data show CDR1 as KGHSH and CDR2 as LQKENI. The CDR3 sequence: CASSPDRVAFF. CDR3 DNA: TGTGCCAGCTCACCAGACAGGGTGGCTTTCTTT.

The chain combines TRBV19 with TRBJ1-3; D remains ambiguous. V dropped 7 bases and J dropped 1 base, with 23 bases sitting between them. This CDR3 region has 18 residues. CDR1 LNHDA and CDR2 SQIVND come from the germline V gene (reference sequence). The CDR3 loop reads CASTYLTRQGLSGNTIYF. The CDR3 DNA reads as TGTGCCAGTACCTATCTAACGCGCCAAGGGTTATCTGGAAACACCATATATTTT.

The chain recombines TRBV4-2 with TRBJ2-5; 8 positions agree with TRBD2. Per germline, CDR1 LGHNA and CDR2 YNFKEQ. Trimming took 0 bases from V and 3 from J; bases not matched to a gene: 3. The CDR3 consists of 15 residues. The CDR3 DNA is TGTGCCAGCAGCCAAGAGGCCGGGAGGGAAGAGACCCAGTACTTC. Encoded protein: CASSQEAGREETQYF.

This clone has just a few counts. V and J are TRBV6-6 and TRBJ2-7; 15 bases fit TRBD2. The germline V gene has CDR1 MNHNY and CDR2 SVGAGI (reference sequence). The CDR3 is 16 amino acids. The V segment lost 5 bases and the J segment 2 bases; nucleotides outside the gene matches: 4. The CDR3 DNA reads as TGTGCCAGCAGTCCCGGGACTAGCGGGAGGACCTACGAGCAGTACTTC. Translated: CASSPGTSGRTYEQYF.

The chain carries TRBV5-1 and TRBJ2-5; D is uncertain. The CDR3 is 12 amino acids. Trimming shortened V by 1 base and J by 7 bases, and 8 bases separated the two germline ends. CDR1 and CDR2 (germline): SGHRS, YFSETQ. The CDR3: CASSLTQSTQYF. The CDR3 bases are TGCGCCAGCAGCTTGACTCAGTCGACCCAGTACTTC.

Here the CDR3 reads CASSPTMMNTEAFF. The CDR3 nucleotides are TGTGCCAGCAGCCCGACCATGATGAACACTGAAGCTTTCTTT. The chain employs TRBV6-1 and TRBJ1-1, with unresolved D. This CDR3 has 14 residues. Trimming removed 6 bases at V and 0 bases at J, with 11 bases between. Germline assignment: CDR1 MNHNS and CDR2 SASEGT.

The chain joins TRBV19 to TRBJ1-1; 8 bases line up with TRBD1. The CDR3 has 14 amino acids. The ends lost 4 bases at V and 5 bases at J; junction bases unmatched: 6. Germline lookup yields CDR1 LNHDA and CDR2 SQIVND (reference sequence). CDR3 nucleotides: TGTGCCAGTAGTAGTCGACAGGGGACAACTGAAGCTTTCTTT. Translated: CASSSRQGTTEAFF.

There are a few counts of this clone. This rearrangement joins TRBV7-9 to TRBJ1-1, with TRBD1 as a possible D gene (5 bases). Between the trimmed V and J ends, which lost 7 bases and 0 bases, there was a span of 24 bases. CDR3 size: 18 residues. Germline CDR1 SEHNR, CDR2 FQNEAQ (reference sequence). CDR3 coding DNA: TGTGCCAGCATCTCGCTTATGGGGGAAGCAACCATGAACACTGAAGCTTTCTTT. This sequence encodes CASISLMGEATMNTEAFF. Full variable domain (remainder filled in from reference TRBV7-9 and TRBJ1-1): DTGVSQNPRHKITKRGQNVTFRCDPISEHNRLYWYRQTLGQGPEFLTYFQNEAQLEKSRLLSDRFSAERPKGSFSTLEIQRTEQGDSAMYLCASISLMGEATMNTEAFFGQGTRLTVV.

The gene calls are TRBV6-6 and TRBJ1-1, with a tentative D call TRBD1 (5 bases). V was cut by 6 bases and J by 5 bases, with 13 bases left in between. The CDR3 has 13 residues. The V gene's germline CDR1 is MNHNY and CDR2 SVGAGI (reference sequence). The CDR3 bases are TGTGCCAGCAGCGGTCAGGGTAGGACTGAAGCTTTCTTT. It yields the protein CASSGQGRTEAFF.

This clone occurred a few times. This chain connects TRBV5-6 to TRBJ1-6; 12 positions match TRBD1. The germline V gene encodes CDR1 SGHDT and CDR2 YYEEEE. V gave up 4 bases and J gave up 7 bases; unmatched junction bases: 6. This CDR3 spans 16 amino acids. CDR3 region: CASSREGTGGNSPLHF. The CDR3 region has the DNA TGTGCCAGCAGCCGTGAGGGGACAGGGGGCAATTCACCCCTCCACTTT. The whole variable domain, filled in from reference TRBV5-6 and TRBJ1-6, reads DAGVTQSPTHLIKTRGQQVTLRCSPKSGHDTVSWYQQALGQGPQFIFQYYEEEERQRGNFPDRFSGHQFPNYSSELNVNALLLGDSALYLCASSREGTGGNSPLHFGNGTRLTVT.

CDR3 sequence reads: CASSLDADYSTDTQYF. The CDR3 coding sequence is TGTGCCAGCAGCCTCGACGCGGACTACTCCACAGATACGCAGTATTTT. The chain carries TRBV4-2 and TRBJ2-3, with D possibly being TRBD2 (6 bases). Germline V gene lookup returns CDR1 LGHNA and CDR2 YNFKEQ. V was pared by 4 bases and J by 2 bases, with 16 bases between. The CDR3 is 16 residues long.

This chain uses TRBV4-1 with TRBJ1-2; no reliable D call. CDR3 size: 16 residues. Germline CDR1 and CDR2: MGHRA and YSYEKL. Trimming cost V 0 bases and J 4 bases, with 15 bases left between them. The CDR3 region is CASSQDSRTVIYGYTF. CDR3 sequence (DNA): TGCGCCAGCAGCCAAGATAGCCGGACGGTGATCTATGGCTACACCTTC.

This sequence joins TRBV6-1 and TRBJ2-3; no firm D call. Germline-derived CDR1 and CDR2 are MNHNS and SASEGT. This CDR3 has 14 residues. The germline V and J ends were trimmed by 7 bases and 2 bases, with 13 bases remaining between them. As DNA, the CDR3 is TGTGCCAGCAAGGATGTGACATCCACAGATACGCAGTATTTT. It encodes CASKDVTSTDTQYF.

The CDR3 region is CAWSVLVGPGGEQYF. DNA for the CDR3: TGTGCCTGGAGTGTACTCGTGGGGCCGGGGGGGGAGCAGTACTTC. The chain employs TRBV30 and TRBJ2-7, with 8 bases matching TRBD2. Germline values: CDR1 GTSNPN, CDR2 SVGIG (reference sequence). V lost 0 bases, J lost 7 bases, and 11 bases stayed unmatched. This CDR3 is 15 amino acids long.